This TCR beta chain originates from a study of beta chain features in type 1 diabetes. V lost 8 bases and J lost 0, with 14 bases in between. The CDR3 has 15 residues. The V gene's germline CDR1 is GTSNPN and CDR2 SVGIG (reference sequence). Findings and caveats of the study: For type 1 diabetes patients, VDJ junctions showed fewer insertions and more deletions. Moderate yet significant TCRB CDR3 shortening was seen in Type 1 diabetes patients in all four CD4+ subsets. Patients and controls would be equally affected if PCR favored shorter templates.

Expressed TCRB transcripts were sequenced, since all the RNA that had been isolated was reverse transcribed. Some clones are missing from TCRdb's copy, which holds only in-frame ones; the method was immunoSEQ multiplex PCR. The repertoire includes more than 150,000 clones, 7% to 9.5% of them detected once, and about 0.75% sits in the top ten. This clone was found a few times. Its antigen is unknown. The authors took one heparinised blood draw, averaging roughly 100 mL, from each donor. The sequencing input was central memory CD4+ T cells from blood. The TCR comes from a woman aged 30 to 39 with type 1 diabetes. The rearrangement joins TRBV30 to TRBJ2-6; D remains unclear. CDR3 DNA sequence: TGTGCCGGCCCCACAGCTACCTCTGGGGCCAACGTCCTGACTTTC. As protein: CAGPTATSGANVLTF.